This passage covers 27 T cell receptor beta chains from one sample sequenced in a study of Graves' ophthalmopathy and Graves' hyperthyroidism (dated by TCRdb to about 2018). TCRdb records Illumina HiSeq 2000 as the sequencer. TCR beta CDR3 regions were amplified from RNA transcripts for repertoire sequencing. HTBI primers and the Qiagen OneStep RT-PCR kit were used in a first-round RT-PCR, which was followed by a second-round multiplex PCR, size selection and purification. TCRdb redid the processing of the public reads, applying fastp at Q25 and MiXCR, and retained in-frame beta chains. One record per CDR3 amino acid sequence lists the most common genes and DNA. Recorded for this sample are roughly 400,000 distinct CDR3 sequences; 18% of them occurred a single time. The leading ten clones occupy 1.6% of the sample. Source material: peripheral blood. The source is a woman in her late teens or twenties with Graves' ophthalmopathy. Donor details come from another sample of the same person, matched by shared clones.

This clonotype was observed at least ten times. The chain links TRBV11-2 to TRBJ1-1; 7 bases agree with TRBD1. This CDR3 contains 17 residues. Germline CDR1 reads SGHAT; CDR2 reads FQNNGV. V lost 3 bases, J lost 6 bases, and 16 bases stayed unmatched. The CDR3 here is CASSFGHRGKDPAEAFF. DNA of the CDR3: TGTGCCAGCAGCTTCGGTCACAGGGGTAAAGATCCGGCTGAAGCTTTCTTT. Complete variable domain (other parts from reference TRBV11-2 and TRBJ1-1): EAGVAQSPRYKIIEKRQSVAFWCNPISGHATLYWYQQILGQGPKLLIQFQNNGVVDDSQLPKDRFSAERLKGVDSTLKIQPAKLEDSAVYLCASSFGHRGKDPAEAFFGQGTRLTVV.

This clonotype has at least ten counts. The CDR3 bases are TGTGGGGTTGGTTCTGGAAACACCATATATTTT. This sequence encodes CGVGSGNTIYF. This chain links TRBV6-5 with TRBJ1-3; D unclear. Germline lookup yields CDR1 MNHEY and CDR2 SVGAGI. There are 11 residues in the CDR3.

This clonotype was seen repeatedly, ten times or more. The chain links TRBV30 to TRBJ2-5, with D maybe TRBD2 (6 bases). Germline CDR1 is GTSNPN and CDR2 is SVGIG (reference sequence). The CDR3 is made up of 14 amino acids. The germline V and J ends were trimmed by 1 base and 5 bases, with 14 bases remaining between them. The CDR3 loop reads CAWSAGEGRETQYF. In nucleotides, the CDR3 is TGTGCCTGGAGTGCGGGAGAGGGACGGGAGACCCAGTACTTC.

This clonotype was detected many times. This chain uses TRBV6-1 with TRBJ1-1; D call uncertain. This CDR3 is built from 13 residues. Germline V gene lookup returns CDR1 MNHNS and CDR2 SASEGT. Trimming took 3 bases from V and 7 from J, leaving 12 bases between them. The CDR3 coding sequence is TGTGCCAGCAGTGAGGTCTTAAAAAGTGAAGCTTTCTTT. Encoded protein: CASSEVLKSEAFF.

This clonotype appeared many times. CDR3 amino acids: CASEPRMNTEAFF. CDR3 in DNA: TGTGCCTCCGAGCCCAGGATGAACACTGAAGCTTTCTTT. The V and J genes are TRBV6-1 and TRBJ1-1; D gene unclear. This CDR3 has 13 residues. CDR1 MNHNS and CDR2 SASEGT come from the germline V gene. The ends were cut back, 11 bases at V and 0 bases at J, with 13 bases in the middle.

This clonotype was observed many times. This chain links TRBV5-1 with TRBJ1-2, with TRBD1 matching over 7 bases. Germline V gives CDR1 SGHRS, CDR2 YFSETQ. This CDR3 contains 12 residues. Trimming at V came to 4 bases and at J to 6 bases, leaving 3 bases not matched to a gene. CDR3 DNA sequence: TGCGCCAGCAGCAAAGACAGGGATGGCTACACCTTC. This sequence encodes CASSKDRDGYTF.

This clonotype was seen many times. The V call is TRBV12-3 or TRBV12-4, the J call TRBJ2-2, with 8 bases that match TRBD1. The ends lost 8 bases at V and 3 bases at J; junction bases unmatched: 11. The CDR3 runs to 16 residues. CDR3: CASSSRGRLDTGELFF. In nucleotides, the CDR3 is TGTGCCAGCTCGTCCAGGGGGCGTTTGGACACCGGGGAGCTGTTTTTT.

The rearrangement joins TRBV6-2 or TRBV6-3 to TRBJ2-7; D gene uncertain. Trimming shortened V by 0 bases and J by 8 bases, and 23 bases separated the two germline ends. CDR1 MNHEY and CDR2 SVGEGT come from the germline V gene. The CDR3 runs 17 residues. The CDR3 loop is CASSYSIIEGDAWKQYF. CDR3 sequence (DNA): TGTGCCAGCAGTTACTCGATTATCGAAGGAGACGCGTGGAAGCAGTACTTC.

This clonotype was picked up many times. The gene calls are TRBV6-5 and TRBJ2-5; D is perhaps TRBD1 (6 bases). CDR1 and CDR2 from the germline V gene are MNHEY and SVGAGI. CDR3 length: 14 residues. Trimming took off 5 bases at V and 5 bases at J, with 15 bases between the two ends. The CDR3 is CASSRQVLGETQYF. CDR3 nucleotide sequence: TGTGCCAGCAGTAGACAGGTCCTAGGGGAGACCCAGTACTTC.

This clonotype was observed many times. The chain is built from TRBV15 and TRBJ1-1; D gene ambiguous. Germline V gene lookup returns CDR1 LNHNV and CDR2 YYDKDF (reference sequence). This CDR3 has 16 residues. V shed 0 bases and J shed 1 base, with 12 bases lying between them. The CDR3 DNA is TGTGCCACCAGCAGAGATGAGGCGGAGGAGAACACTGAAGCTTTCTTT. Encoded protein: CATSRDEAEENTEAFF.

This sequence joins TRBV12-3 or TRBV12-4 and TRBJ1-2; D unclear. The CDR3 covers 13 residues. Deletions cut 3 bases from V and 6 bases from J, with 11 bases between. The chain's CDR3 is CASSFYTNHGYTF. The DNA for the CDR3 is TGTGCCAGCAGTTTTTACACAAACCATGGCTACACCTTC.

This clonotype was recorded many times. This sequence joins TRBV30 and TRBJ1-2; maybe TRBD1 (5 bases). The V end lost 0 bases, the J end lost 9 bases, and 14 bases lay between the germline ends. Germline V gives CDR1 GTSNPN, CDR2 SVGIG (reference sequence). This CDR3 contains 13 residues. This CDR3 reads CAWSVGQEGSYTF. CDR3 nucleotide sequence: TGTGCCTGGAGTGTAGGACAAGAGGGTAGCTACACCTTC.

The chain's CDR3 is CSVGWNQDNPMETQYF. The CDR3 DNA is TGCAGCGTTGGTTGGAACCAGGACAACCCCATGGAGACCCAGTACTTC. The chain carries TRBV29-1 and TRBJ2-5, with D possibly matching TRBD1 (5 bases). The CDR3 has 16 residues. Germline lookup yields CDR1 SQVTM and CDR2 ANQGSEA. V lost 4 bases and J 5 bases, leaving 23 bases between the germline ends.

The rearrangement uses TRBV7-9 and TRBJ1-1; D is unresolved. Germline loops: CDR1 SEHNR, CDR2 FQNEAQ (reference sequence). The CDR3 totals 10 residues. Trimming pared 5 bases from V and 11 bases from J, leaving 9 bases between. CDR3 bases: TGTGCCAGCAGCCCCGACGGGGCTTTCTTT. Protein sequence: CASSPDGAFF. Variable domain in full (rest from reference TRBV7-9 and TRBJ1-1): DTGVSQNPRHKITKRGQNVTFRCDPISEHNRLYWYRQTLGQGPEFLTYFQNEAQLEKSRLLSDRFSAERPKGSFSTLEIQRTEQGDSAMYLCASSPDGAFFGQGTRLTVV.

At least ten counts were recorded for this clonotype. The V and J genes are TRBV28 and TRBJ2-7, with TRBD1 identical over 9 bases. The V segment lost 4 bases and the J segment 5 bases; nucleotides outside the gene matches: 9. Germline lookup yields CDR1 MDHEN and CDR2 SYDVKM. This CDR3 is built from 15 residues. The CDR3 protein is CASSSPLGQGHEQYF. The CDR3 DNA reads TGTGCCAGCAGTTCCCCTCTGGGACAGGGCCACGAGCAGTACTTC.

The CDR3 region has the DNA TGCGCCAGCAGCTTGGGGAGTGGTTCGCAATCGAACACTGAAGCTTTCTTT. This encodes CASSLGSGSQSNTEAFF. This rearrangement joins TRBV5-1 to TRBJ1-1; D remains ambiguous. The CDR3 consists of 17 residues. Looked up from germline, CDR1 is SGHRS and CDR2 is YFSETQ. V was clipped by 0 bases and J by 1 base, with 16 bases between them.

This clonotype was detected only a few times. V and J are TRBV30 and TRBJ1-2, with D perhaps TRBD1 (5 bases). The germline V and J ends were trimmed by 0 bases and 2 bases, with 25 bases remaining between them. The CDR3 is 19 amino acids. The germline gives CDR1 GTSNPN, CDR2 SVGIG (reference sequence). The CDR3 reads CAWSVLRKGNNLLNYGYTF. DNA of the CDR3: TGTGCCTGGAGTGTTCTAAGGAAGGGGAATAACCTTCTGAACTATGGCTACACCTTC.

There are many counts of this clonotype. The rearrangement joins TRBV11-2 to TRBJ2-5; TRBD2 aligns across 12 bases. The germline V gene has CDR1 SGHAT and CDR2 FQNNGV. The CDR3 is made up of 16 amino acids. Trimming at V came to 5 bases and at J to 4 bases, leaving 8 bases not matched to a gene. Here the CDR3 DNA reads TGTGCCAGCAGCCCATGGACTAGCGGGAAGGGAGAGACCCAGTACTTC. It codes for CASSPWTSGKGETQYF.

In its sample, this clonotype was seen many times. The gene calls are TRBV27 and TRBJ2-7; D remains unclear. Germline CDR1 reads MNHEY; CDR2 reads SMNVEV (reference sequence). Trimming took 4 bases from V and 2 from J, leaving 9 bases between them. The length of the CDR3 is 13 residues. The CDR3 sequence is CASSWSQAYEQYF. CDR3 DNA sequence: TGTGCCAGCAGTTGGAGTCAGGCCTACGAGCAGTACTTC.

This clonotype was recorded many times. V is TRBV27 and J is TRBJ1-2; D call uncertain. In germline, CDR1 is MNHEY, CDR2 SMNVEV (reference sequence). The CDR3 consists of 12 residues. Trimming removed 8 bases at V and 0 bases at J, with 7 bases between. The CDR3 sequence is CASLSSNYGYTF. For the CDR3, the DNA is TGTGCCAGCTTAAGTTCTAACTATGGCTACACCTTC.

The table lists this clonotype with many counts. The J gene is TRBJ2-2, the V gene TRBV7-2; D gene uncertain. This CDR3 is 12 amino acids long. V lost 5 bases to trimming and J lost 6 bases, with 7 bases between them. The germline gives CDR1 SGHTA, CDR2 FQGNSA. The CDR3 DNA reads TGTGCCAGCAGCCGATCGGCCGGGGAGCTGTTTTTT. This codes for CASSRSAGELFF. Supplemented by reference TRBV7-2 and TRBJ2-2, the full variable domain reads GAGVSQSPSNKVTEKGKDVELRCDPISGHTALYWYRQSLGQGLEFLIYFQGNSAPDKSGLPSDRFSAERTGGSVSTLTIQRTQQEDSAVYLCASSRSAGELFFGEGSRLTVL.

This clonotype showed up many times. This chain uses TRBV7-9 with TRBJ1-2; D is unresolved. V was clipped by 6 bases and J by 7 bases, with 18 bases between them. This CDR3 has 14 residues. Germline CDR1 SEHNR, CDR2 FQNEAQ (reference sequence). The CDR3 sequence is CASRFTGAGAGYTF. The CDR3 coding sequence is TGTGCCAGCAGGTTCACTGGAGCTGGCGCTGGCTACACCTTC.

Many counts were recorded for this clonotype. The chain links TRBV11-2 to TRBJ2-7; tentative D call: TRBD1 (6 bases). CDR3 length equals 14 residues. V lost 5 bases, J lost 5 bases, and 16 bases lay in between. Germline V gene lookup returns CDR1 SGHAT and CDR2 FQNNGV. The CDR3 protein is CASSTTGYPNEQYF. The CDR3, as DNA: TGTGCCAGCAGCACCACAGGGTATCCGAACGAGCAGTACTTC.

This chain uses TRBV12-3 or TRBV12-4 with TRBJ1-1; the D is unclear. This CDR3 is 15 amino acids long. Trimming stripped 2 bases from V and 0 bases from J, with 10 bases between. The CDR3 loop reads CASSLNTGVNTEAFF. The CDR3 coding sequence is TGTGCCAGCAGTTTAAATACCGGGGTGAACACTGAAGCTTTCTTT.

The V and J genes are TRBV7-2 and TRBJ2-5, with D possibly matching TRBD1 (7 bases). CDR1 and CDR2 (germline): SGHTA, FQGNSA. V was shortened by 6 bases and J by 10 bases, with 24 bases between the two germline ends. The CDR3 extends over 15 amino acids. For the CDR3, the DNA is TGTGCCAGCAGTCCCAAGGAGGGGCTTCAGGGGGTCCAGTACTTC. This gives the protein CASSPKEGLQGVQYF.

The gene calls are TRBV6-1 and TRBJ1-1, with 7 bases lining up with TRBD1. The CDR3 has 14 residues. Germline loops: CDR1 MNHNS, CDR2 SASEGT. With V trimmed by 6 bases and J by 5 bases, 9 bases remained unmatched. The CDR3 is CASREDRSWTEAFF. The CDR3 DNA reads TGTGCCAGCAGAGAGGACAGGTCTTGGACTGAAGCTTTCTTT.

This clonotype was recorded at least ten times. One end of the junction is discordant with germline, which a read error may explain. The chain carries TRBV12-3 or TRBV12-4 and TRBJ1-2; D is undetermined. This CDR3 spans 16 amino acids. CDR3 DNA sequence: TGTGCCAGCAGCTTCCGCCGGCCCCCCCCTGGCTATGACTACACCTTC. This codes for CASSFRRPPPGYDYTF.